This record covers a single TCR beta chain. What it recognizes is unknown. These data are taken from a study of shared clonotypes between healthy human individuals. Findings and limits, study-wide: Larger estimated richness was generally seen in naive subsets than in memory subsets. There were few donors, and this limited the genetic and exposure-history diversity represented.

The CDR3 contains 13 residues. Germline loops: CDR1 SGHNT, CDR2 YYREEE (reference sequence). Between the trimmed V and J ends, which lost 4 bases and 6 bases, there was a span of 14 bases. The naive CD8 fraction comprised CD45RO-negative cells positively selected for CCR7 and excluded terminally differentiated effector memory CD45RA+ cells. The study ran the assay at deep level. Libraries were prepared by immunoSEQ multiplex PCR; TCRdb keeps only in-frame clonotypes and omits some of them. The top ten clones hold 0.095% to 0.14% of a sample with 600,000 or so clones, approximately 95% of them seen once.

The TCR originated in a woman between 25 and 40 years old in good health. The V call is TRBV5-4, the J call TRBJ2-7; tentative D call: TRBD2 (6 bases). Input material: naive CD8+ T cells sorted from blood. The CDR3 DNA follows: TGTGCCAGCAGCACGGAGGGTAGTTCCGAGCAGTACTTC. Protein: CASSTEGSSEQYF.